Shown below are 32 T cell receptor beta chains from a single sample sequenced in a study of prognosis after radiotherapy for stage I lung cancer. Two-round multiplex PCR, the amplification method, yielded TCR beta CDR3 from genomic DNA. Each TRBV and TRBJ gene had its own primer in the first PCR round. TCRdb fed the multiplex PCR reads into MiXCR, producing one record per CDR3 protein. The sample records just over 30,000 distinct CDR3 sequences, under 35% being singletons. The sequenced sample was PBMCs, obtained before or after stereotactic body radiation therapy (not recorded which). The receptor source for this set is a donor of 50 years or more with non-small cell lung cancer.

This clonotype was seen repeatedly, ten times or more. This chain links TRBV5-1 with TRBJ2-2, with D possibly TRBD1 on 5 matching bases. Germline V gene data show CDR1 as SGHRS and CDR2 as YFSETQ. Trimming took off 0 bases at V and 5 bases at J, with 8 bases between the two ends. This CDR3 region has 14 residues. CDR3 sequence: CASSLAQGTGELFF. The DNA of the CDR3 is TGCGCCAGCAGCTTGGCGCAGGGAACCGGGGAGCTGTTTTTT.

This clonotype was seen repeatedly, ten times or more. The CDR3 DNA reads as TGTGCCAGCAGCCAAGATGAAAGGTCCGGGAGGAGCTATGGCTACACCTTC. As protein: CASSQDERSGRSYGYTF. The V and J genes are TRBV3-1 and TRBJ1-2; D call uncertain. Trimming removed 0 bases from V and 4 bases from J, with 18 bases in between. The CDR3 is made up of 17 amino acids. The germline V gene encodes CDR1 LGHDT and CDR2 YNNKEL (reference sequence).

This clonotype was detected many times. The rearrangement joins TRBV20-1 to TRBJ2-7; D is possibly TRBD1 or TRBD2 (6 bases each). Deletions cut 0 bases from V and 6 bases from J, with 15 bases between. The CDR3 loop spans 14 amino acids. The V gene's germline CDR1 is DFQATT and CDR2 SNEGSKA (reference sequence). CDR3 amino acids: CSARDFLRGVEQYF. In DNA form, the CDR3 reads TGCAGTGCTAGAGATTTCCTTAGGGGGGTCGAGCAGTACTTC.

This clonotype was seen repeatedly, ten times or more. This chain uses TRBV6-5 with TRBJ2-5; 8 bases line up with TRBD2. V shed 4 bases and J 5 bases; nucleotides not matched to a gene: 3. The CDR3 contains 13 residues. Germline V lookup: CDR1 MNHEY, CDR2 SVGAGI. In nucleotides, the CDR3 is TGTGCCAGCAGTTTAGCGGGATTTGAGACCCAGTACTTC. This translates into CASSLAGFETQYF.

This clonotype was counted at least ten times. The chain links TRBV12-5 to TRBJ2-2, with 7 bases matching TRBD2. J was trimmed by 2 bases and V by 8 bases; bases with no gene match: 5. This CDR3 spans 14 amino acids. Germline CDR1 and CDR2: LGHNT and FRNRAP. In nucleotides, the CDR3 is TGTGCTAGTAAAGGCGGGGGTAACACCGGGGAGCTGTTTTTT. Amino acids: CASKGGGNTGELFF.

The sample holds many counts of this clonotype. This chain links TRBV14 with TRBJ1-2; D gene ambiguous. Germline V gives CDR1 SGHDN, CDR2 FVKESK. CDR3 length: 13 residues. With 3 bases removed from V and 0 bases from J, the gap between germline ends came to 5 bases. CDR3 nucleotide sequence: TGTGCCAGCAGCCACTTAGCTAACTATGGCTACACCTTC. Amino acid sequence: CASSHLANYGYTF.

This clonotype showed up many times. At one end the junction does not follow the germline gene, possibly because of a read error. V usage is TRBV27 and J usage is TRBJ1-2, with D unresolved. Germline V CDR1 and CDR2: MNHEY, SMNVEV (reference sequence). CDR3 length: 12 residues. CDR3 residues: CAGSIAGYGYTF. The CDR3 DNA follows: TGTGCCGGCAGTATTGCAGGCTATGGCTACACCTTC.

As concerns this clonotype: It differs at one base from a far larger clone, so likely a read error. This sequence joins TRBV7-3 and TRBJ2-7; 8 bases are a match to TRBD1. Germline CDR1 is SGHTA and CDR2 is FQGTGA. The CDR3 has 14 residues. The J segment lost 2 bases and the V segment lost 4 bases, leaving 4 bases of the junction unmatched. CDR3 nucleotide sequence: TGTGCCAGCAGCTCCGTGGACAGGGCCTACGAGCAGTACTTC. Translated: CASSSVDRAYEQYF.

In this sample, this clonotype turned up many times. A read error may account for a junction end that differs from germline. The chain has TRBV2 and TRBJ2-1, with 14 bases lining up with TRBD2. The CDR3 extends over 13 amino acids. The germline gives CDR1 SNHLY, CDR2 FYNNEI. This chain's CDR3 is CASSERLAGGQPF. CDR3 coding DNA: TGTGCCAGCAGTGAAAGACTAGCGGGAGGGCAGCCCTTC.

The J gene is TRBJ2-7, the V gene TRBV6-5; tentative D call: TRBD1 (6 bases). The CDR3 loop spans 16 amino acids. Between the trimmed V and J ends, which lost 0 bases and 5 bases, there was a span of 17 bases. CDR1 and CDR2 (germline): MNHEY, SVGAGI. CDR3 nucleotides: TGTGCCAGCAGTTACTCTCAGGGGAGTGGGTCCGACGAGCAGTACTTC. Its translation: CASSYSQGSGSDEQYF.

This clonotype was recorded at least ten times. This sequence joins TRBV7-3 and TRBJ2-7; 10 bases agree with TRBD2. The CDR3 has 18 amino acids. CDR1 SGHTA and CDR2 FQGTGA come from the germline V gene. V gave up 0 bases and J gave up 1 base; unmatched junction bases: 9. CDR3 protein: CASSLTTSSGSMSYEQYF. The DNA of the CDR3 is TGTGCCAGCAGCTTAACGACGTCTAGCGGGAGTATGTCCTACGAGCAGTACTTC. The full variable domain, its missing parts supplied by reference TRBV7-3 and TRBJ2-7, is GAGVSQTPSNKVTEKGKYVELRCDPISGHTALYWYRQSLGQGPEFLIYFQGTGAADDSGLPNDRFFAVRPEGSVSTLKIQRTERGDSAVYLCASSLTTSSGSMSYEQYFGPGTRLTVT.

This clonotype was counted many times. The gene calls are TRBV3-1 and TRBJ2-7; no firm D call. Between the trimmed V and J ends, which lost 1 base and 4 bases, there was a span of 8 bases. This CDR3 is built from 13 residues. Germline V gives CDR1 LGHDT, CDR2 YNNKEL (reference sequence). The CDR3 DNA reads as TGTGCCAGCAGCCAAGGCGAACAATACGAGCAGTACTTC. Protein: CASSQGEQYEQYF.

This clonotype occurred many times. The rearrangement links TRBV6-1 to TRBJ1-1; D is unresolved. In germline, CDR1 is MNHNS, CDR2 SASEGT. V was pared by 7 bases and J by 1 base, with 10 bases between. CDR3 length equals 13 residues. This CDR3 reads CASTVDKNTEAFF. The CDR3 bases are TGTGCCAGCACTGTAGACAAGAACACTGAAGCTTTCTTT.

Many counts were recorded for this clonotype. The chain has TRBV7-9 and TRBJ2-2; the D call may be TRBD1 or TRBD2 (5 bases each). The V end was cut by 5 bases, the J end by 2 bases, with 15 bases between. The germline gives CDR1 SEHNR, CDR2 FQNEAQ (reference sequence). The CDR3 is 16 amino acids. CDR3 sequence (DNA): TGTGCCAGCAGCCCCCCGGGACGGGGAAACACCGGGGAGCTGTTTTTT. Translating it yields CASSPPGRGNTGELFF.

In regard to this clonotype: A junction boundary mismatches the germline segment, possibly from a read error. The chain couples TRBV6-5 to TRBJ2-1, with D perhaps TRBD2 (5 bases). Germline V gene sequence: CDR1 MNHEY, CDR2 SVGAGI. The CDR3 runs 13 residues. The CDR3, as DNA: TGCGCCAGCATTCGTCGAGGGCCCAATGAGCAGTTCTTC. Translation: CASIRRGPNEQFF.

This clonotype was picked up many times. The chain combines TRBV30 with TRBJ1-4; 8 bases map to TRBD1. Germline-derived CDR1 and CDR2 are GTSNPN and SVGIG (reference sequence). CDR3 size: 15 residues. V trimming: 2 bases; J trimming: 4 bases; junction bases outside the gene matches: 6. As DNA, the CDR3 is TGTGCCTGGAGTTCTCACAGGGGGTTTAATGAAAAACTGTTTTTT. Protein product: CAWSSHRGFNEKLFF.

This clonotype was seen at least ten times. V usage is TRBV20-1 and J usage is TRBJ2-7; 8 bases are a match to TRBD2. Germline assignment: CDR1 DFQATT and CDR2 SNEGSKA (reference sequence). V shed 1 base, J shed 3 bases, and the junction held 14 bases outside the gene matches. This CDR3 is built from 17 residues. CDR3 DNA sequence: TGCAGTGCTAGAGTACGGGAAAACGGGACTAGTCTCTACGAGCAGTACTTC. Translated: CSARVRENGTSLYEQYF.

Many counts were recorded for this clonotype. The chain combines TRBV30 with TRBJ2-1; 8 bases match TRBD2. The V and J ends lost 3 bases and 5 bases, in that order; junction bases with no gene match: 6. Germline CDR1 and CDR2: GTSNPN and SVGIG (reference sequence). The CDR3 consists of 14 residues. As DNA, the CDR3 is TGTGCCTGGAGCCCTGCGGGGGGAAACAATGAGCAGTTCTTC. Translated: CAWSPAGGNNEQFF.

The rearrangement uses TRBV19 and TRBJ2-2; D unresolved. The CDR3 has 12 amino acids. The germline V and J ends were trimmed by 5 bases and 3 bases, with 4 bases remaining between them. Germline V gives CDR1 LNHDA, CDR2 SQIVND (reference sequence). The DNA for the CDR3 is TGTGCCAGTAGTCCTTACACCGGGGAGCTGTTTTTT. This gives the protein CASSPYTGELFF.

This clonotype was seen many times. This chain links TRBV19 with TRBJ1-3, with D possibly TRBD1 on 6 matching bases. Trimming left V 5 bases short and J 4 bases short, with 15 bases between. This CDR3 has 15 residues. CDR1 LNHDA and CDR2 SQIVND come from the germline V gene (reference sequence). Here the CDR3 DNA reads TGTGCCAGTAGTGACAGGCCGTTAATGGGAAACACCATATATTTT. As protein: CASSDRPLMGNTIYF. The whole variable domain, filled in from reference TRBV19 and TRBJ1-3, reads DGGITQSPKYLFRKEGQNVTLSCEQNLNHDAMYWYRQDPGQGLRLIYYSQIVNDFQKGDIAEGYSVSREKKESFPLTVTSAQKNPTAFYLCASSDRPLMGNTIYFGEGSWLTVV.

The table lists this clonotype with many counts. The CDR3 protein is CASSQDTQGGRYYGYTF. In nucleotides, the CDR3 is TGTGCCAGCAGCCAAGATACCCAGGGGGGGCGGTACTATGGCTACACCTTC. V is TRBV3-1 and J is TRBJ1-2; 7 positions agree with TRBD1. V trimming: 0 bases; J trimming: 3 bases; junction bases outside the gene matches: 10. Per the germline V gene, CDR1 is LGHDT and CDR2 is YNNKEL (reference sequence). The CDR3 is 17 residues long.

This clonotype has at least ten counts. V is TRBV4-1 and J is TRBJ2-2; D possibly uses TRBD1 or TRBD2 (6 bases each). Germline V gene lookup returns CDR1 MGHRA and CDR2 YSYEKL. The CDR3 has 15 residues. Trimming stripped 1 base from V and 6 bases from J, with 12 bases between. The CDR3 bases are TGCGCCAGCAGCCAAGTCGGGGGCTTCCCCGGGGAGCTGTTTTTT. Residues: CASSQVGGFPGELFF.

With regard to this clonotype: Its ends do not fully match the called genes, so a read error is possible. The rearrangement links TRBV6-2 or TRBV6-3 to TRBJ2-7; the D is unclear. The CDR3 runs 16 residues. Germline V gene sequence: CDR1 MNHEY, CDR2 SVGEGT. CDR3 in amino acids: CARSYPNPSGSYEQYF. CDR3 nucleotides: TGTGCCAGAAGTTACCCGAATCCAAGTGGGTCTTACGAGCAGTACTTC.

In this sample, this clonotype turned up many times. The chain combines TRBV2 with TRBJ2-3; D is perhaps TRBD1 or TRBD2 (6 bases each). The V gene's germline CDR1 is SNHLY and CDR2 FYNNEI. CDR3 length equals 14 residues. V was trimmed by 9 bases and J by 2 bases, leaving 15 bases between them. CDR3: CASGGQDDTDTQYF. The CDR3 DNA reads as TGTGCCAGTGGGGGGCAGGATGACACAGATACGCAGTATTTT.

This clonotype was seen repeatedly, ten times or more. V usage is TRBV12-3 or TRBV12-4 and J usage is TRBJ2-1; 10 nucleotides align to TRBD2. V gave up 7 bases and J gave up 4 bases; unmatched junction bases: 4. The CDR3 covers 14 residues. The CDR3 reads CASNGLAEYNEQFF. The CDR3, as DNA: TGTGCCAGCAATGGACTAGCGGAATACAATGAGCAGTTCTTC.

Of note for this clonotype: A single base is all that separates this from a far larger clone, so a read error is likely. The V call is TRBV6-2 or TRBV6-3, the J call TRBJ1-1, with D possibly matching TRBD1 (5 bases). Looked up from germline, CDR1 is MNHEY and CDR2 is SVGEGT. CDR3 length: 14 amino acids. This CDR3 is CASHVRVRNSEAFF. The CDR3 DNA follows: TGTGCCAGCCATGTCAGGGTGAGGAACAGTGAAGCTTTCTTT.

Comment on this clonotype: It may be a read error: a sequence one base away is much more abundant. The chain combines TRBV29-1 with TRBJ2-3, with TRBD1 matching 7 bases. The CDR3 runs 16 residues. The germline CDR1 and CDR2 sequences are SQVTM and ANQGSEA. With 6 bases clipped from V and 1 base from J, the junction kept 13 bases outside the gene matches. This CDR3 is CSVGPVTGIGTDTQYF. Written as DNA, the CDR3 is TGCAGCGTAGGTCCCGTGACAGGGATAGGCACAGATACGCAGTATTTT.

This clonotype occurred many times. The CDR3 spells CASSVSGYGNQPQHF. The DNA for the CDR3 is TGTGCCAGCAGTGTATCTGGGTATGGCAATCAGCCCCAGCATTTT. The chain recombines TRBV2 with TRBJ1-5; D is uncertain. Germline CDR1 is SNHLY and CDR2 is FYNNEI. Between the trimmed V and J ends, which lost 4 bases and 2 bases, there was a span of 12 bases. This CDR3 comprises 15 residues.

This clonotype was seen ten or more times. The rearrangement links TRBV24-1 to TRBJ2-3; D may be TRBD1 or TRBD2 (5 bases each). This CDR3 has 14 amino acids. Germline assignment: CDR1 KGHDR and CDR2 SFDVKD. Trimming removed 9 bases at V and 0 bases at J, with 12 bases between. The CDR3 DNA sequence: TGTGCCACCCTTGGTAGGGACAGCACAGATACGCAGTATTTT. Protein: CATLGRDSTDTQYF.

This clonotype has only one observation. A junction boundary mismatches the germline segment, possibly from a read error. The chain joins TRBV5-1 to TRBJ2-1; 8 nucleotides line up with TRBD2. The CDR3 is 15 residues long. Germline lookup yields CDR1 SGHRS and CDR2 YFSETQ. CDR3 coding DNA: TGCGCCAGCAGCTTCGCTATCGGGAGGGCGGGTGAGCAGCTCTTC. It yields the protein CASSFAIGRAGEQLF.

This clonotype was counted ten times or more. The J gene is TRBJ2-1, the V gene TRBV7-9; 11 bases map to TRBD2. The CDR3 is 14 amino acids. From germline, CDR1 is SEHNR and CDR2 FQNEAQ (reference sequence). Losses at the gene ends were 6 bases for V and 6 bases for J; bases not matched to a gene: 4. For the CDR3, the DNA is TGTGCCAGCAGAAGGACTAGCGGGTTCAATGAGCAGTTCTTC. Amino acids: CASRRTSGFNEQFF. The variable domain in full, with the rest retrieved from reference TRBV7-9 and TRBJ2-1, is DTGVSQNPRHKITKRGQNVTFRCDPISEHNRLYWYRQTLGQGPEFLTYFQNEAQLEKSRLLSDRFSAERPKGSFSTLEIQRTEQGDSAMYLCASRRTSGFNEQFFGPGTRLTVL.

The chain uses TRBV20-1 and TRBJ2-5; 7 positions match TRBD1. The CDR3 has 16 amino acids. Germline V gives CDR1 DFQATT, CDR2 SNEGSKA (reference sequence). The V segment lost 5 bases and the J segment 2 bases; nucleotides outside the gene matches: 14. The CDR3 is CSASRPRQGVQETQYF. DNA for the CDR3: TGCAGTGCTTCTAGGCCCCGGCAGGGGGTTCAAGAGACCCAGTACTTC.